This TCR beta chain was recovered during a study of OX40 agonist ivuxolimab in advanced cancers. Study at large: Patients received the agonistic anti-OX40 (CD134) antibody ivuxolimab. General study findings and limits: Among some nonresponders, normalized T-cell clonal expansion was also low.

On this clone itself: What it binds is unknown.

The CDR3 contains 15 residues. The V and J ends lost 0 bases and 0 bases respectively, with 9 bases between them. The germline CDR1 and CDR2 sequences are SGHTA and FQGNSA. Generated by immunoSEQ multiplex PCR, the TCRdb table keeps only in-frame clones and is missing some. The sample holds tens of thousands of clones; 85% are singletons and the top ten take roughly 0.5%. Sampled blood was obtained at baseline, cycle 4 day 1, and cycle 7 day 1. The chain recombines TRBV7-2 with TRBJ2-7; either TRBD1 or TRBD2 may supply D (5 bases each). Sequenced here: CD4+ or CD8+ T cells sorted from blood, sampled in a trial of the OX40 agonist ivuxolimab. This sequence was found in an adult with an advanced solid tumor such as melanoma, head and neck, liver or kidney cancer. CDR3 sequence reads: CASSLAWDVSYEQYF. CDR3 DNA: TGTGCCAGCAGCTTAGCGTGGGACGTCTCCTACGAGCAGTACTTC.